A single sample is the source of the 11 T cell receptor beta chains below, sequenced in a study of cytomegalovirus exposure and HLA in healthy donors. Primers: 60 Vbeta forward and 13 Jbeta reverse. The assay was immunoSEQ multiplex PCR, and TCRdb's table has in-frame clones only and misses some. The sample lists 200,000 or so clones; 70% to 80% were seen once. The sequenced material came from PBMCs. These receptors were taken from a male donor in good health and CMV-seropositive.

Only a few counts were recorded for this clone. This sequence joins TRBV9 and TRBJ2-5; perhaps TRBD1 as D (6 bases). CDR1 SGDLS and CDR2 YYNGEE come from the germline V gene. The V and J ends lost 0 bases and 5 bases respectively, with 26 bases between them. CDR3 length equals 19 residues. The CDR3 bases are TGTGCCAGCAGCGTAGCGATAGGGGTAGGCAGGGGCCCGGGGGAGACCCAGTACTTC. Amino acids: CASSVAIGVGRGPGETQYF.

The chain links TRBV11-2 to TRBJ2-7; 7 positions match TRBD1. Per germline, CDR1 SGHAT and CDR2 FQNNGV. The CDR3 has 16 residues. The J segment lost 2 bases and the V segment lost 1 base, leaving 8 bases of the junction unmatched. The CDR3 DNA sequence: TGTGCCAGCAGCTTAGCAGTCCAGGGGGTTACCTACGAGCAGTACTTC. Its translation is CASSLAVQGVTYEQYF.

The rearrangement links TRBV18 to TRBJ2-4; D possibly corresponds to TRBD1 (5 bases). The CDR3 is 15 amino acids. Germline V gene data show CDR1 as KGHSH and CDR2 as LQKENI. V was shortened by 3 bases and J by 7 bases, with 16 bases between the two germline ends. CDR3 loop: CASSPGSQGWNIQYF. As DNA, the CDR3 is TGTGCCAGCTCACCGGGCTCCCAGGGATGGAACATTCAGTACTTC.

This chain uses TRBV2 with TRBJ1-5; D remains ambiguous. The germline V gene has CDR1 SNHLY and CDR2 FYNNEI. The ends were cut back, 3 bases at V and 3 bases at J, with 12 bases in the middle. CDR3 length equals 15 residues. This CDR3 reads CASSDSHGVNQPQHF. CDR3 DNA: TGTGCCAGCAGTGACTCCCACGGGGTCAATCAGCCCCAGCATTTT.

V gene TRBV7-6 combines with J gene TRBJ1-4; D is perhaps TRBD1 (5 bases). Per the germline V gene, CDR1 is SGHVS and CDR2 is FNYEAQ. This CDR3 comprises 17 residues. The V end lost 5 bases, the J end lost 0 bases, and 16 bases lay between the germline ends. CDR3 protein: CASSAPQLTATNEKLFF. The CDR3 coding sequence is TGTGCCAGCAGCGCCCCTCAGTTGACAGCAACTAATGAAAAACTGTTTTTT.

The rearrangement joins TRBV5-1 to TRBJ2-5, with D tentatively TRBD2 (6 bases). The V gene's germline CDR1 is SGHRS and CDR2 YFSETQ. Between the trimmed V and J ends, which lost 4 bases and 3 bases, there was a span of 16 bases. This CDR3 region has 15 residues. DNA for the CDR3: TGCGCCAGCAGCGGGGCGGGGTCGGGGAAAGAGACCCAGTACTTC. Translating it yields CASSGAGSGKETQYF. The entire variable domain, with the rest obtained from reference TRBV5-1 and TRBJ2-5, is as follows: KAGVTQTPRYLIKTRGQQVTLSCSPISGHRSVSWYQQTPGQGLQFLFEYFSETQRNKGNFPGRFSGRQFSNSRSEMNVSTLELGDSALYLCASSGAGSGKETQYFGPGTRLLVL.

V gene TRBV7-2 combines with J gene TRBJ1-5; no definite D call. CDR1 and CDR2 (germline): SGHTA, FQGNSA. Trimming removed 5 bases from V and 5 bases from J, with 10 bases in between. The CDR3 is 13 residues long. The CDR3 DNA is TGTGCCAGCAGCCCCTCATTAGATCAGCCCCAGCATTTT. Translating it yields CASSPSLDQPQHF.

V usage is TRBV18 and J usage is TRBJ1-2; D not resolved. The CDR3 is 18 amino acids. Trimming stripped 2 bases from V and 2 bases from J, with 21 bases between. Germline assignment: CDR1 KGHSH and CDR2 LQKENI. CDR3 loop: CASSPTPDTYLANYGYTF. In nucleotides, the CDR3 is TGTGCCAGCTCACCAACACCAGATACCTACTTAGCCAACTATGGCTACACCTTC.

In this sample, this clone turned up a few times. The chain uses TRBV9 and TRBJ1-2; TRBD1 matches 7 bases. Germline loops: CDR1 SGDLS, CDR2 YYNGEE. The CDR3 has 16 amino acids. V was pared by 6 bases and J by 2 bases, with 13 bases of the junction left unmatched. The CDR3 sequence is CASTWGETGINYGYTF. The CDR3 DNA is TGTGCCAGCACTTGGGGAGAGACAGGGATAAACTATGGCTACACCTTC.

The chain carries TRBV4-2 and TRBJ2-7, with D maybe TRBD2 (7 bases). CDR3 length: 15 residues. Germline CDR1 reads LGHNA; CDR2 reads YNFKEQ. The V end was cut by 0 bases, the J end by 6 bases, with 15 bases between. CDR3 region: CASSQDSQGRGEQYF. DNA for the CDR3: TGTGCCAGCAGCCAAGATTCCCAGGGGAGGGGCGAGCAGTACTTC.

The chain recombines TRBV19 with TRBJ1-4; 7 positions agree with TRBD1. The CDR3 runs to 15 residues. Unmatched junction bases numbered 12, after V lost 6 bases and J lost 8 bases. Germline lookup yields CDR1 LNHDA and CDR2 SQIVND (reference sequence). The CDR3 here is CASSLPSDRKEKLFF. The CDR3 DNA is TGTGCCAGTAGCCTCCCGTCGGACAGGAAAGAAAAACTGTTTTTT.